This T cell receptor (beta chain) was identified during a study of radiation and T cells in renal cell carcinoma (TCRdb year 2020). Describing the broader study: The samples were obtained from a clinical trial, where primary renal cell carcinomas were treated with 15 Gy stereotactic body radiation therapy and then removed by nephrectomy 4 weeks afterward. In the 53 samples combined, 4,016,671 unique CDR3 nucleotide sequences were found, encoding about 2,700,000 unique CDR3 amino acid sequences. A total of 53 samples underwent TCR beta sequencing, made up of 25 or so tumors and about 27 peripheral blood samples.

Per the publication, the time point label means: baseline pretreatment blood. This specimen's treatment or condition label, interpreted: 15 Gy SBRT to primary tumor, nephrectomy 4 weeks later. Serial peripheral blood from radiation-treated patients was sampled at baseline, 2 weeks and 4 weeks after SBRT to track tumor-enriched clonotypes. Renal cell carcinoma with clear cell pathology was present in all patients. Genomic DNA for TCR sequencing was prepared using the QIAamp DNA Blood Mini Kit (Qiagen). The analyses included only samples that passed all quality control checks. In the case of this clone: This receptor's antigen is unknown. No base quality values were provided; no much bigger clone lies one nucleotide off. Additional DNA sequences in this sample encode the identical CDR3.

TCR beta libraries were generated from genomic DNA with the immunoSEQ kit, following the manufacturer's recommendations. To prepare the libraries, a first multiplex PCR with proprietary primers was run, followed by a second PCR that added unique barcodes, and a bead cleanup was done after each round. Each sample batch included a kit-provided positive control reaction and a negative control reaction. The final libraries were assessed on an Agilent 4200 TapeStation D1000 ScreenTape, pooled by volume, and quantified by qPCR. Sequencing was performed on an Illumina NextSeq500 using a MidOutput 150-cycle cartridge, with 156 Read1 cycles, 15 Index1 cycles, and the kit custom primers. The pooled library was loaded at 0.95 to 1 pM, with a roughly 20% PhiX control spiked in. The study's processing was this. Vendor-processed data were analyzed in R, and a clonotype was defined as all T cells sharing the same CDR3 nucleotide sequence. For clone abundance analyses, frequencies were normalized to the 10,000 most abundant clones per sample. Before analysis, public T cell clones were removed, and these numbered fewer than five per sample on average. A difference in abundance of at least 32-fold between compartments was used to define tumor-enriched and baseline blood-enriched clonotypes. Clonotypes expanded or contracted between blood time points were identified with a beta-binomial differential abundance model. The Baroni-Urbani and Buser coefficient was used to measure tumor-blood repertoire similarity, and groups were compared with two-tailed Wilcoxon tests in R. This immuneACCESS table, as held by TCRdb, lists in-frame sequences with V and J called but not all clones. Of the missing ones, under half trace to an unresolved V gene in checked studies; the others have no known cause. V, J and clone size reflect that table, while D and trimming were determined from the DNA. The sample records approximately 45,000 clones, approximately 83% of which are singletons. The top ten hold 30% to 35% of the sample.

Overall study outcomes, separate from this receptor: Because no pretreatment tumor biopsies were available, whether clonotypes were present in the tumor at baseline could not be determined. In blood, the top tumor clonotypes increased from baseline to 2 weeks after radiation and then shrank by 4 weeks, which suggests a temporary expansion of tumor-resident clones. Because the trial had a single-armed design, the trial could not examine how radiation dose or scheduling affected the TCR repertoire. Blood repertoire dynamics were not followed beyond 4 weeks after treatment.

The clonotype comes from a woman aged 65 to 85 with renal cell carcinoma. The specimen was blood, collected from a patient whose treatment included radiotherapy and nephrectomy.

The encoded CDR3 is CASSFLAGGADTQYF. The bases read TGTGCCAGCAGCTTCTTAGCGGGAGGAGCGGATACGCAGTATTTT. The chain employs TRBV7-9 and TRBJ2-3; TRBD2 aligns with 10 central bases. From the cysteine through the phenylalanine, the CDR3 covers 15 amino acids. The retained sequence is limited to the CDR3, 45 bases, with the frame set at the first base. Sequences SEHNR (CDR1) and FQNEAQ (CDR2) are obtained from the germline V gene (reference sequence). V loses 3 bases at its end and J loses 6 bases; junction bases beyond the gene matches: 6.